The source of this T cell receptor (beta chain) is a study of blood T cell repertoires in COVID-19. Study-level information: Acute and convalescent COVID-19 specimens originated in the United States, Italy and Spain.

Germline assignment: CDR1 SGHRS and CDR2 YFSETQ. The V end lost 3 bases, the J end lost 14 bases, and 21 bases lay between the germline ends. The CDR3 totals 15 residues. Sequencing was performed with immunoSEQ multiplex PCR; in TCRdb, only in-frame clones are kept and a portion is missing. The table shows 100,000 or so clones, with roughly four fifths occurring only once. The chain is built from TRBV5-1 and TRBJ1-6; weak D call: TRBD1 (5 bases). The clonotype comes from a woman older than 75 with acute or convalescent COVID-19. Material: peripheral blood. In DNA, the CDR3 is TGCGCCAGCAGCTCTCTAGGGCGGGGGACGACGGCCCTCCACTTT. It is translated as CASSSLGRGTTALHF.